The 8 T cell receptor beta chains below were found in one sample sequenced in a study of blood T cell repertoires in COVID-19. Sequencing used immunoSEQ multiplex PCR; TCRdb keeps in-frame clones, though not all of them. The profile covers approximately 280,000 clones, with 90% appearing a single time and less than 2% taken by the ten largest. Input material: PBMCs or T cells enriched from blood (not recorded which). Receptor source: a woman aged 18-29 years with acute COVID-19.

V gene TRBV18 combines with J gene TRBJ2-1, with 9 bases matching TRBD2. Unmatched junction bases numbered 5, after V lost 3 bases and J lost 5 bases. This CDR3 spans 15 amino acids. Germline CDR1 is KGHSH and CDR2 is LQKENI. DNA for the CDR3: TGTGCCAGCTCACCTCTGATAGCGGGGGACAATGAGCAGTTCTTC. It specifies CASSPLIAGDNEQFF.

The chain uses TRBV28 and TRBJ1-2; a possible D gene is TRBD1 (6 bases). V was clipped by 7 bases and J by 4 bases, with 13 bases between them. Germline V gene data show CDR1 as MDHEN and CDR2 as SYDVKM. This CDR3 has 13 residues. The CDR3 DNA follows: TGTGCCAGCACCCAGGGGCGCGGCTATGGCTACACCTTC. It yields the protein CASTQGRGYGYTF.

This chain connects TRBV5-6 to TRBJ1-2, with TRBD1 as a possible D gene (5 bases). CDR3 length: 13 amino acids. Germline CDR1 and CDR2: SGHDT and YYEEEE. The V and J ends lost 0 bases and 2 bases respectively, with 5 bases between them. The CDR3 nucleotides read TGTGCCAGCAGCTTGGCAGGGAACTATGGCTACACCTTC. Translated: CASSLAGNYGYTF.

The chain uses TRBV19 and TRBJ1-5, with D possibly matching TRBD1 (5 bases). The germline CDR1 and CDR2 sequences are LNHDA and SQIVND (reference sequence). The V and J ends lost 5 bases and 9 bases respectively, with 17 bases between them. The CDR3 is made up of 14 amino acids. The CDR3 spells CASSDRGALMPQHF. CDR3 nucleotide sequence: TGTGCCAGTAGTGATCGCGGGGCACTAATGCCCCAGCATTTT. The complete variable domain, with remaining parts taken from reference TRBV19 and TRBJ1-5, reads DGGITQSPKYLFRKEGQNVTLSCEQNLNHDAMYWYRQDPGQGLRLIYYSQIVNDFQKGDIAEGYSVSREKKESFPLTVTSAQKNPTAFYLCASSDRGALMPQHFGDGTRLSIL.

This clone was detected once. The chain joins TRBV10-3 to TRBJ1-6; 9 bases align to TRBD1. The length of the CDR3 is 15 residues. Germline loops: CDR1 ENHRY, CDR2 SYGVKD. V lost 5 bases to trimming and J lost 7 bases; unmatched junction nucleotides: 6. The DNA for the CDR3 is TGTGCCATCAGTCTACAGGGGGCTTCGAATTCACCCCTCCACTTT. Its protein product is CAISLQGASNSPLHF.

The chain carries TRBV2 and TRBJ2-5; TRBD2 matches 13 bases. This CDR3 is 17 amino acids long. Germline assignment: CDR1 SNHLY and CDR2 FYNNEI. The ends lost 8 bases at V and 5 bases at J; junction bases unmatched: 14. CDR3 in DNA: TGTGCCAGCTTAGGGGGAACTAGCGGGAGGGCTCGGGAGACCCAGTACTTC. Translating it yields CASLGGTSGRARETQYF.

This clone has just one count. The chain employs TRBV2 and TRBJ2-4, with 7 bases aligning to TRBD1. J lost 0 bases, V lost 2 bases, and 7 bases had no gene match. The CDR3 runs to 17 residues. Germline V gene lookup returns CDR1 SNHLY and CDR2 FYNNEI. The CDR3 DNA reads as TGTGCCAGCAGTGAACGAGGACAGGTTATAGCCAAAAACATTCAGTACTTC. Its translation is CASSERGQVIAKNIQYF.

This chain links TRBV21-1 with TRBJ2-7; the DNA was not used to check the table's D call, TRBD2. TRBV21-1 has pseudogene status. The CDR3 runs to 13 residues. For the CDR3, the DNA is TGTGCCAGCAGCAGGAGGAAACCCTACGAGCAGTACTTC. This gives the protein CASSRRKPYEQYF.